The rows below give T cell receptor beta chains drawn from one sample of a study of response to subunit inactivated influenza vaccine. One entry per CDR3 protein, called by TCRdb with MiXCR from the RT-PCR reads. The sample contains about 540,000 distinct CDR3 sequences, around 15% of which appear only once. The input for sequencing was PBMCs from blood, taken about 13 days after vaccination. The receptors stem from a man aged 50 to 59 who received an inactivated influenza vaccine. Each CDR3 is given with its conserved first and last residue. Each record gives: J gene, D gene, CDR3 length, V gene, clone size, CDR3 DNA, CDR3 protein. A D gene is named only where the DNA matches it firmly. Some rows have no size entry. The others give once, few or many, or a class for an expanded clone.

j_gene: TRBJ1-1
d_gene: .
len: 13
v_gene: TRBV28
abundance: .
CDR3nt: TGTGCCATGGGCCCCGGGCCGAACACTGAAGCTTTCTTT
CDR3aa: CAMGPGPNTEAFF

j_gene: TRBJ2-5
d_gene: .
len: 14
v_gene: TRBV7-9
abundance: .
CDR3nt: TGTGCCAGCAGCTTAGTACGGGGCTCGGAGACCCAGTACTTC
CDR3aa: CASSLVRGSETQYF

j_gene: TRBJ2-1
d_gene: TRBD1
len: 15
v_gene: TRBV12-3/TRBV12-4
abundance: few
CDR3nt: TGTGCCAGCAGTTTAGAGAACAGGGGAAACAATGAGCAGTTCTTC
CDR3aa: CASSLENRGNNEQFF

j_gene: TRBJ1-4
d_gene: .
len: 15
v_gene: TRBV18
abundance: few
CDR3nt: TGTGCCAGCTCAATAACAGGGTCTACTAATGAAAAACTGTTTTTT
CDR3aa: CASSITGSTNEKLFF

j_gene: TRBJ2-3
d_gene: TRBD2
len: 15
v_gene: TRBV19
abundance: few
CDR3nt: TGTGCCAGTAGTTTCCGGACTAGCGGGGCCGATACGCAGTATTTT
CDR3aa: CASSFRTSGADTQYF

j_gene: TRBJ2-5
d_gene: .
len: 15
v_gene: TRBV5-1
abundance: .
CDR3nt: TGCGCCAGCAGCTTGGGGGTGGGGTACAAAGAGACCCAGTACTTC
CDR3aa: CASSLGVGYKETQYF

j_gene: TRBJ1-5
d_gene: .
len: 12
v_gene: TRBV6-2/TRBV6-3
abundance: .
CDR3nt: TGTGCCAGCAGCAACACAAGAATGGCCCAGCATTTT
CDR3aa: CASSNTRMAQHF

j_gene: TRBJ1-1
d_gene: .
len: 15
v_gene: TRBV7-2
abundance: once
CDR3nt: TGTGCCAGCAGCTCCTCGACTAGGGGATATACTGAAGCTTTCTTT
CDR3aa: CASSSSTRGYTEAFF

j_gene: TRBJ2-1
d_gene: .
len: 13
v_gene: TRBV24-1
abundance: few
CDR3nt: TGTGCCACCAGTGAAACCGGGACAAAAGAGCAGTTCTTC
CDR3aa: CATSETGTKEQFF

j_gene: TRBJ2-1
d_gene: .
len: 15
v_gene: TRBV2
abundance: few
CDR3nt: TGTGCCAGCAGTGTCGAAGGATTCTCCTACAATGAGCAGTTCTTC
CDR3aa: CASSVEGFSYNEQFF

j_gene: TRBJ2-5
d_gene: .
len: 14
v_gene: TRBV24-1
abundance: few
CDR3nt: .
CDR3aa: CATTESGRAETQYF

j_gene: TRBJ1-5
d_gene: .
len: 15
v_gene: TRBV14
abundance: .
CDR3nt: TGTGCCAGCAGCCGGCAGGGTTGGGTGGATCAGCCCCAGCATTTT
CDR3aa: CASSRQGWVDQPQHF

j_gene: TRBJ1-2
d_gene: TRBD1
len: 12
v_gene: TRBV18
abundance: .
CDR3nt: TGTGCCAGCTCTGGGACAGGGGGCGGCTACACCTTC
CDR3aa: CASSGTGGGYTF

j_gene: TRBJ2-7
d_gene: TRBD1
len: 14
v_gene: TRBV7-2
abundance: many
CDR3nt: TGTGCCAGCAGTCCCGGGACAGGCGCCTACGAGCAGTACTTC
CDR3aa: CASSPGTGAYEQYF

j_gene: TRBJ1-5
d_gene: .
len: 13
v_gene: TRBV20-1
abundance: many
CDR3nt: TGCAGTGCTAGTAAAGGGAGCGGGCAGCCCCAGCATTTT
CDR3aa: CSASKGSGQPQHF

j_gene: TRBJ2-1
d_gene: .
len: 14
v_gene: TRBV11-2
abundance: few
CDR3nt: TGTGCCAGCAGCCCGGGGGCAGGGCCCAATGAGCAGTTCTTC
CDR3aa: CASSPGAGPNEQFF

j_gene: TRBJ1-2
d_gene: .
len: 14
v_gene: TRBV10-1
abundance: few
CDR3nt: TGCGCCAGCAGCGCCTGGGGTGTCGGCTATGGCTACACCTTC
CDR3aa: CASSAWGVGYGYTF

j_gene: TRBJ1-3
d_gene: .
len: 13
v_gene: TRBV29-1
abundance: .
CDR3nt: TGCAGCGTTGGCTTGGGGTCTGGAAACACCATATATTTT
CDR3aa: CSVGLGSGNTIYF

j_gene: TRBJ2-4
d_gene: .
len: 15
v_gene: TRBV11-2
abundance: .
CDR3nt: TGTGCCAGCAGCGCGGCCGTACTAGCCAAAAACATTCAGTACTTC
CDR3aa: CASSAAVLAKNIQYF

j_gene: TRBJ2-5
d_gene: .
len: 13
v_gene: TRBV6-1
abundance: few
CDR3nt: TGTGCCAGCTGTCCGCGAGAGGGGGAGACCCAGTACTTC
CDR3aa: CASCPREGETQYF

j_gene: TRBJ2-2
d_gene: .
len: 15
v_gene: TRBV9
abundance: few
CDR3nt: TGTGCCAGCGGTAATCTAGGGTTGAACACCGGGGAGCTGTTTTTT
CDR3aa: CASGNLGLNTGELFF

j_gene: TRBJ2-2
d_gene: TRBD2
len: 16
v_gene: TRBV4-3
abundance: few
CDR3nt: TGCGCCAGCAGCCAACTGACTAGCGGAAACACCGGGGAGCTGTTTTTT
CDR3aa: CASSQLTSGNTGELFF

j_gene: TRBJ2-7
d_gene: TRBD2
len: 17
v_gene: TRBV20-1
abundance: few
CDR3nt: TGCAGTGCTCATACGGGACTAGCGGGGGTGTCCTCCTACGAGCAGTACTTC
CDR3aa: CSAHTGLAGVSSYEQYF

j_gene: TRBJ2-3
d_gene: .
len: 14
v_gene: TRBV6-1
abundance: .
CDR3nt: TGTGCCAGCCTTCTCCGGGGGGCGCCAGATACGCAGTATTTT
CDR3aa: CASLLRGAPDTQYF

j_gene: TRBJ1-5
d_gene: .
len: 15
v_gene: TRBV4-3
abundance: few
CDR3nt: TGCGCCAGCAGCCAAGATTTTGGCGCCAATCAGCCCCAGCATTTT
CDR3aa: CASSQDFGANQPQHF

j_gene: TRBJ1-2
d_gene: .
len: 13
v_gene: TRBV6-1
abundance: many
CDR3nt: TGTGCCAGCAGTCCTTTTCTTAACTATGGCTACACCTTC
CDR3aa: CASSPFLNYGYTF

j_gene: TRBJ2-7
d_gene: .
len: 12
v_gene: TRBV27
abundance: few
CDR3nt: TGTGCCAGCAGCCACCCCGGGCACGAGCAGTACTTC
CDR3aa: CASSHPGHEQYF

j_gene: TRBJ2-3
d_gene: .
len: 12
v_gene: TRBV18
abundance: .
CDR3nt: TGTGCCAGCTCACCTCCCTTGGATACGCAGTATTTT
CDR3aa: CASSPPLDTQYF

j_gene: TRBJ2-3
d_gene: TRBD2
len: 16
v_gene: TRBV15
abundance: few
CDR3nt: TGTGCCACCAGCAGGACTAGCGGGACGACCCCGGATACGCAGTATTTT
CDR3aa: CATSRTSGTTPDTQYF

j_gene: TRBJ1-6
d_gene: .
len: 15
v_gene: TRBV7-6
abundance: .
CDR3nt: TGTGCCAGCAGCGCTCAGGAGAGTCCCAGTTCGGCCCTCCACTTT
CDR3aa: CASSAQESPSSALHF

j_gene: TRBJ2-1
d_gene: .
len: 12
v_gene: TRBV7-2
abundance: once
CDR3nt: TGTGCCAGCAGCCCAAGTGGGGGATCCCAGTTCTTC
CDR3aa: CASSPSGGSQFF

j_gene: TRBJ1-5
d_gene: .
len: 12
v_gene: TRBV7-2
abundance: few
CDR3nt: TGTGCCAGCGGTTCCCCGGGGCAGCCCCAGCATTTT
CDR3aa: CASGSPGQPQHF

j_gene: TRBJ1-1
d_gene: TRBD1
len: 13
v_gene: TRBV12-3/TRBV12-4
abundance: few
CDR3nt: TGTGCCAGCAGCCGAGACAGGGCTGCTGAAGCTTTCTTT
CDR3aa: CASSRDRAAEAFF

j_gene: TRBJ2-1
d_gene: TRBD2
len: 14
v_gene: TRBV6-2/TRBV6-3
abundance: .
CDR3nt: TGTGCCAGCAGGCCACAGCGGGAGAAAGATGAGCAGTTCTTC
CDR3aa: CASRPQREKDEQFF

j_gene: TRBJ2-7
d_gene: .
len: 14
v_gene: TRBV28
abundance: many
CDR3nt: TGTGCCAGTTTCTCCTTTTATGGGGCGGGCGAGCAGTACTTC
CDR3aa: CASFSFYGAGEQYF